This T cell receptor (beta chain) was profiled in a study of blood T cells in healthy people across ages. General observations from the study: Across samples, TCR beta diversity tracked strongly with naive T cell percentage. It was the long-lived donors that had more naive CD4+ cells and higher diversity than aged donors.

A sample-barcoded 5' primer and a J-beta primer mix were used in a second PCR of about 7 to 11 cycles. TCRdb reprocessed the 5' RACE reads with MiXCR, giving one entry per CDR3 protein. Among around 800,000 distinct CDR3 sequences, around 25% were seen once, and the ten largest hold roughly 3.1%. In germline, CDR1 is MNHEY, CDR2 SVGAGI. This CDR3 region has 15 residues. Trimming removed 0 bases at V and 0 bases at J, with 8 bases between. Notes on this clonotype: Antigen specificity is unknown.

This same sample was also taken into another study, of T cells of mothers and their children. That work adds: The TCR beta CDR3 read count exceeded 8.5 million for each mother and was several million for each child. Sequencing revealed no T cell clones that were persistent and microchimeric.

The chain carries TRBV6-5 and TRBJ2-5; no clear D. This TCR came from a boy younger than 18 in good health. Sequenced material: blood. The CDR3 sequence: CASSYSISNQETQYF. The DNA for the CDR3 is TGTGCCAGCAGTTACTCGATCAGTAACCAAGAGACCCAGTACTTC.